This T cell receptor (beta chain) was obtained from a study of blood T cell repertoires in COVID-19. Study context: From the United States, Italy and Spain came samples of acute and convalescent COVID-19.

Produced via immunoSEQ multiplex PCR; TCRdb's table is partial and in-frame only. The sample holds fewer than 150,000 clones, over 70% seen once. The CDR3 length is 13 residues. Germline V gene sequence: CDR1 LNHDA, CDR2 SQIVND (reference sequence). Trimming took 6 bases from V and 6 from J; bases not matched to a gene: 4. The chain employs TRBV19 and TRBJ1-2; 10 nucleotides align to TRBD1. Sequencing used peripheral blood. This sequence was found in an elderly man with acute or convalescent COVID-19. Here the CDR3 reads CASSDRGRDGYTF. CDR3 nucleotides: TGTGCCAGTAGCGACAGGGGGCGAGATGGCTACACCTTC.